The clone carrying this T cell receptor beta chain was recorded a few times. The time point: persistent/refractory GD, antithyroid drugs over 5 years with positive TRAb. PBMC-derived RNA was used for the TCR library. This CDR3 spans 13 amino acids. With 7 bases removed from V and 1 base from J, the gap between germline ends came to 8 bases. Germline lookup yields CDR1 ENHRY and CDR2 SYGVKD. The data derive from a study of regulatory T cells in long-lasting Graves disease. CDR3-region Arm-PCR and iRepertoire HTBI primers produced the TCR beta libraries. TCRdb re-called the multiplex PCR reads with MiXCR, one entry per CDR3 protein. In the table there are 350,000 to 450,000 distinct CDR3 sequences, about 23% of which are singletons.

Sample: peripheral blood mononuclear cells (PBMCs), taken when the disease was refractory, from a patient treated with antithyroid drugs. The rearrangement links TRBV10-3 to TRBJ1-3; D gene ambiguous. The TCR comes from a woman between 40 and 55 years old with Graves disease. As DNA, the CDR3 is TGTGCCATCAAGGGAGGATCTGGAAACACCATATATTTT. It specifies CAIKGGSGNTIYF.